This TCR beta chain stems from a study of vaccination effects on CD4 cells after COVID-19. Across the whole study: Post-vaccine samples followed the second dose by a median of 72 days. The study, taken as a whole, reports: Cross-reaction with common cold coronaviruses was seen in only 1 of 255 vaccine-induced clones from healthy vaccinees.

Sequenced by immunoSEQ multiplex PCR; TCRdb stores in-frame clones only, minus some. This sample has more than 60,000 clones, with 74% found just once. Germline CDR1 reads LNHNV; CDR2 reads YYDKDF (reference sequence). The ends lost 5 bases at V and 5 bases at J; junction bases unmatched: 11. This CDR3 spans 16 amino acids. The culture ran for under eleven days, and then CD4+ T cells were isolated. Two-dose vaccination with either BNT162b2 or mRNA-1273 was given to the participants. Vaccinated recipients, who were negative for nucleocapsid antibodies, had no history of SARS-CoV-2 infection. Cultures had half their medium replaced with IL-2 medium on days 3 and 7. Note on this clone: Its specificity is not known.

The chain joins TRBV15 to TRBJ2-5, with 10 bases matching TRBD1. Sequences were derived from CD4+ T cells from PBMCs cultured without peptide, sampled after COVID-19 vaccination. This receptor was identified in a human donor who received a COVID-19 vaccine. The CDR3 coding sequence is TGTGCCACCAGCCAGGGTTCGACAGGGGGCCTCGAGACCCAGTACTTC. Amino acids: CATSQGSTGGLETQYF.